This entry lists 6 T cell receptor beta chains sequenced from one sample in a study of cytomegalovirus exposure and HLA in healthy donors (dated by TCRdb to the late 2010s). To prepare the library, the immunoSEQ multiplex PCR assay was applied. For the multiplex PCR, a mixture combining 60 forward primers for TCR Vbeta segments and 13 reverse primers for TCR Jbeta segments was used. TCRdb retrieved this table from immuneACCESS and kept in-frame rearrangements only. Not all clones are present; in checked studies, unresolved V genes account for under half, and no reason is known for the remainder. Across this sample there are roughly 150,000 clones, with 75% to 80% seen only once. The ten most abundant clones make up 0.55% to 0.8% of the sample. What was sequenced was PBMCs. These receptors were taken from a male donor in good health and CMV-seronegative.

CDR3 coding DNA: TGTGCCAGCAGCCGTTTGGGCATGAACACTGAAGCTTTCTTT. It is translated as CASSRLGMNTEAFF. V is TRBV11-2 and J is TRBJ1-1; D not certain. This CDR3 contains 14 residues. Trimming took off 5 bases at V and 0 bases at J, with 10 bases between the two ends. Germline lookup yields CDR1 SGHAT and CDR2 FQNNGV.

The gene calls are TRBV6-5 and TRBJ2-7, with D perhaps TRBD1 (6 bases). The CDR3 spans 14 residues. V lost 6 bases, J lost 9 bases, and 21 bases lay in between. Germline V CDR1 and CDR2: MNHEY, SVGAGI. CDR3 sequence (DNA): TGTGCCAGCAGGTCCTCCTCGACAGGACGTGGGCAGTACTTC. Translation: CASRSSSTGRGQYF.

V usage is TRBV6-1 and J usage is TRBJ2-3; D is possibly TRBD2 (5 bases). CDR1 and CDR2 (germline): MNHNS, SASEGT. The V end was cut by 6 bases, the J end by 0 bases, with 13 bases between. The CDR3 sequence is 15 residues long. This CDR3 reads CASSPFQRSTDTQYF. DNA for the CDR3: TGTGCCAGCAGCCCCTTTCAGCGGAGCACAGATACGCAGTATTTT.

Notes on this clone: Germline is not matched at one junction end, which may reflect a read error. V and J are TRBV7-9 and TRBJ2-1, with TRBD2 as a possible D gene (6 bases). The germline V gene has CDR1 SEHNR and CDR2 FQNEAQ (reference sequence). The CDR3 length is 15 residues. The DNA of the CDR3 is TGTTCCAGCAGCTTAGGATTGGGGACTTTCAATGAGCAGTTCTTC. This encodes CSSSLGLGTFNEQFF.

This clone was recorded a few times. The chain combines TRBV12-5 with TRBJ2-1, with D possibly TRBD2 on 6 matching bases. V shed 6 bases and J shed 6 bases, with 21 bases lying between them. There are 16 residues in the CDR3. Looked up from germline, CDR1 is LGHNT and CDR2 is FRNRAP. Here the CDR3 reads CASGDGGYQFGNEQFF. CDR3 bases: TGTGCTAGTGGGGATGGAGGGTACCAGTTTGGCAATGAGCAGTTCTTC. The variable domain in full, completed from reference TRBV12-5 and TRBJ2-1, reads DARVTQTPRHKVTEMGQEVTMRCQPILGHNTVFWYRQTMMQGLELLAYFRNRAPLDDSGMPKDRFSAEMPDATLATLKIQPSEPRDSAVYFCASGDGGYQFGNEQFFGPGTRLTVL.

V and J are TRBV6-4 and TRBJ2-2; maybe TRBD1 (6 bases). Trimming took off 5 bases at V and 3 bases at J, with 10 bases between the two ends. CDR3 size: 14 residues. Germline V lookup: CDR1 MRHNA, CDR2 SNTAGT. The CDR3: CASSQGSDTGELFF. As DNA, the CDR3 is TGTGCCAGCAGTCAGGGGAGCGACACCGGGGAGCTGTTTTTT.